These 31 T cell receptor beta chains were all obtained from the same sample, sequenced in a study of blood T cell repertoires in COVID-19. Sequencing used immunoSEQ multiplex PCR; TCRdb keeps in-frame clones, though not all of them. The repertoire holds almost 100,000 clones, with around 86% as singletons. The sequenced sample was peripheral blood. These receptors all come from a man in his forties or fifties with acute or convalescent COVID-19.

The chain is built from TRBV6-5 and TRBJ2-7; 9 bases match TRBD1. The CDR3 spans 15 residues. V dropped 6 bases and J dropped 3; count of bases not matched to a gene: 9. Germline V gene lookup returns CDR1 MNHEY and CDR2 SVGAGI. The CDR3 is CASRKQPDRGYEQYF. CDR3 in DNA: TGTGCCAGCAGGAAACAACCGGACAGGGGCTACGAGCAGTACTTC.

The V gene is TRBV4-1, the J gene TRBJ1-4; 10 bases line up with TRBD1. Trimming cost V 4 bases and J 2 bases; bases outside gene matches: 1. Germline CDR1 MGHRA, CDR2 YSYEKL. This CDR3 is 15 amino acids long. This CDR3 is CASSRTGGTNEKLFF. CDR3 coding DNA: TGCGCCAGCAGCCGGACAGGGGGGACTAATGAAAAACTGTTTTTT.

This clone was seen once. This chain uses TRBV6-5 with TRBJ1-2; the D gene is possibly TRBD1 (6 bases). Trimming cost V 6 bases and J 6 bases, with 14 bases left between them. Germline lookup yields CDR1 MNHEY and CDR2 SVGAGI. This CDR3 has 13 residues. CDR3 loop: CASRQGSSHGYTF. The CDR3 coding sequence is TGTGCCAGCAGGCAGGGGAGTTCTCATGGCTACACCTTC.

The rearrangement joins TRBV3-1 (or the pseudogene TRBV3-2) to TRBJ2-2, with 7 bases that match TRBD1. This CDR3 spans 14 amino acids. Germline V gene lookup returns CDR1 LGHDT and CDR2 YNNKEL (reference sequence). V was pared by 6 bases and J by 2 bases, with 3 bases of the junction left unmatched. The DNA of the CDR3 is TGTGCCAGCAGACGACAGGGTAACACCGGGGAGCTGTTTTTT. Translation gives CASRRQGNTGELFF.

V usage is TRBV13 and J usage is TRBJ2-7; 8 bases match TRBD2. The CDR3 sequence is 15 residues long. V shed 7 bases and J 1 base; nucleotides not matched to a gene: 9. Germline CDR1 reads PRHDT; CDR2 reads FYEKMQ (reference sequence). The CDR3 reads CASNRVGGGSYEQYF. CDR3 in DNA: TGTGCCAGCAACCGTGTAGGCGGGGGGTCCTACGAGCAGTACTTC.

The chain links TRBV3-1 (or the pseudogene TRBV3-2) to TRBJ2-2, with 8 bases aligning to TRBD2. This CDR3 spans 21 amino acids. From germline, CDR1 is LGHDT and CDR2 YNNKEL (reference sequence). V shed 2 bases, J shed 0 bases, and the junction held 17 bases outside the gene matches. The CDR3 DNA reads as TGTGCCAGCAGCCAAACTCCGGGCTTCAGAGGAGCGGGAGCGAACACCGGGGAGCTGTTTTTT. Protein sequence: CASSQTPGFRGAGANTGELFF.

The chain joins TRBV9 to TRBJ2-1; 11 nucleotides match TRBD2. This CDR3 comprises 17 residues. Germline loops: CDR1 SGDLS, CDR2 YYNGEE. V shed 1 base and J 0 bases; nucleotides not matched to a gene: 3. The CDR3 spells CASSVTLAGGSYNEQFF. CDR3 bases: TGTGCCAGCAGCGTAACCCTAGCGGGAGGCTCCTACAATGAGCAGTTCTTC.

The chain couples TRBV6-5 to TRBJ1-1, with D possibly TRBD1 on 6 matching bases. The CDR3 loop spans 14 amino acids. V gave up 0 bases and J gave up 5 bases, with 10 bases separating them. Germline V CDR1 and CDR2: MNHEY, SVGAGI. Here the CDR3 reads CASSYSGQGTEAFF. The CDR3 bases are TGTGCCAGCAGTTACTCCGGCCAGGGGACTGAAGCTTTCTTT.

V gene TRBV2 combines with J gene TRBJ2-5, with D tentatively TRBD1 (6 bases). V shed 5 bases and J shed 5 bases, with 15 bases lying between them. Germline V gene lookup returns CDR1 SNHLY and CDR2 FYNNEI. The CDR3 is made up of 14 amino acids. The DNA of the CDR3 is TGTGCCAGCAGTTCCACAGGGATTCGGGAGACCCAGTACTTC. This gives the protein CASSSTGIRETQYF.

The chain combines TRBV6-1 with TRBJ2-7; D gene uncertain. This CDR3 spans 13 amino acids. The germline V gene encodes CDR1 MNHNS and CDR2 SASEGT. V was trimmed by 2 bases and J by 1 base, leaving 6 bases between them. The CDR3 protein is CASSELVSYEQYF. The CDR3 DNA follows: TGTGCCAGCAGTGAACTAGTTTCCTACGAGCAGTACTTC.

The chain recombines TRBV3-1 (or the pseudogene TRBV3-2) with TRBJ1-6, with a weak D call TRBD1 (5 bases). The CDR3 sequence is 16 residues long. Looked up from germline, CDR1 is LGHDT and CDR2 is YNNKEL (reference sequence). Deletions cut 1 base from V and 6 bases from J, with 13 bases between. The DNA of the CDR3 is TGTGCCAGCAGCCAAGGGCGGGGGGTAGGTAATTCACCCCTCCACTTT. Its protein product is CASSQGRGVGNSPLHF.

The CDR3 DNA reads TGTGCCAGCAGCTTGACTAGCGGGAAGACTAGGGAGCAGTACTTC. Residues: CASSLTSGKTREQYF. The gene calls are TRBV13 and TRBJ2-7, with 11 nucleotides matching TRBD2. CDR1 is PRHDT, CDR2 FYEKMQ, per germline (reference sequence). Trimming took 3 bases from V and 7 from J; bases not matched to a gene: 8. The CDR3 contains 15 residues.

The chain joins TRBV3-1 (or the pseudogene TRBV3-2) to TRBJ2-7; no firm D call. Trimming pared 1 base from V and 0 bases from J, leaving 13 bases between. The CDR3 has 16 residues. The germline gives CDR1 LGHDT, CDR2 YNNKEL (reference sequence). The CDR3 loop is CASSQGLVFSSYEQYF. The DNA for the CDR3 is TGTGCCAGCAGCCAAGGGTTGGTCTTTAGCTCCTACGAGCAGTACTTC.

The genes are TRBV20-1 and TRBJ2-2, with 7 bases aligning to TRBD2. V dropped 3 bases and J dropped 2; count of bases not matched to a gene: 6. CDR3 length equals 15 residues. CDR1 is DFQATT and CDR2 is SNEGSKA in the germline V gene (reference sequence). CDR3 nucleotides: TGCAGTGCTAGTAGGACTAGGGTAAACACCGGGGAGCTGTTTTTT. Translating gives CSASRTRVNTGELFF.

The rearrangement uses TRBV5-4 and TRBJ2-1; 8 nucleotides align to TRBD2. CDR1 SGHNT and CDR2 YYREEE come from the germline V gene (reference sequence). Losses at the gene ends were 6 bases for V and 0 bases for J; bases not matched to a gene: 2. The CDR3 extends over 14 amino acids. The CDR3 here is CASKLAVSYNEQFF. The CDR3 DNA reads TGTGCCAGCAAACTAGCGGTCTCCTACAATGAGCAGTTCTTC.

V and J are TRBV9 and TRBJ2-3; perhaps TRBD2 as D (5 bases). This CDR3 contains 16 residues. Germline CDR1 is SGDLS and CDR2 is YYNGEE. V lost 0 bases and J 0 bases, leaving 11 bases between the germline ends. The CDR3 is CASSVGDSVSTDTQYF. The CDR3 nucleotides are TGTGCCAGCAGCGTAGGAGATAGCGTCAGCACAGATACGCAGTATTTT.

The V call is TRBV25-1, the J call TRBJ2-1, with 7 bases fitting TRBD2. The V and J ends lost 1 base and 6 bases, in that order; junction bases with no gene match: 6. Germline CDR1 MGHDK, CDR2 SYGVNS. CDR3 length: 15 residues. CDR3 in DNA: TGTGCCAGCAGTGAATCCAGCGGGATAGGCAATGAGCAGTTCTTC. Translated: CASSESSGIGNEQFF.

The rearrangement uses TRBV29-1 and TRBJ1-1; 7 positions agree with TRBD1. V was pared by 2 bases and J by 6 bases, with 12 bases of the junction left unmatched. The CDR3 spans 15 residues. Germline V gene sequence: CDR1 SQVTM, CDR2 ANQGSEA. The CDR3 DNA sequence: TGCAGCGTTGAAACGCAGGGGGTATCTCGGGCTGAAGCTTTCTTT. This gives the protein CSVETQGVSRAEAFF.

V is TRBV7-2 and J is TRBJ1-5; 7 nucleotides align to TRBD1. The CDR3 consists of 15 residues. J lost 5 bases, V lost 2 bases, and 6 bases had no gene match. Looked up from germline, CDR1 is SGHTA and CDR2 is FQGNSA. CDR3 loop: CASSLLGGGYQPQHF. DNA for the CDR3: TGTGCCAGCAGCTTATTAGGAGGGGGCTATCAGCCCCAGCATTTT.

The genes are TRBV4-2 and TRBJ2-1; 7 bases fit TRBD2. Germline V gene lookup returns CDR1 LGHNA and CDR2 YNFKEQ. V shed 1 base, J shed 3 bases, and the junction held 3 bases outside the gene matches. The CDR3 spans 15 residues. The CDR3 DNA sequence: TGTGCCAGCAGCCAAGTACCGGGAGGCTACAATGAGCAGTTCTTC. It specifies CASSQVPGGYNEQFF.

V is TRBV2 and J is TRBJ2-3, with 14 bases identical to TRBD2. Trimming at V came to 8 bases and at J to 5 bases, leaving 3 bases not matched to a gene. CDR1 is SNHLY and CDR2 is FYNNEI in the germline V gene. The CDR3 is 14 amino acids. CDR3 sequence (DNA): TGTGCCAGCGCTGGACTAGCGGGAGGAGATACGCAGTATTTT. Translating it yields CASAGLAGGDTQYF.

The chain carries TRBV27 and TRBJ2-7, with 10 bases matching TRBD1. From germline, CDR1 is MNHEY and CDR2 SMNVEV (reference sequence). The CDR3 runs 14 residues. The J segment lost 4 bases and the V segment lost 6 bases, leaving 6 bases of the junction unmatched. The CDR3, as DNA: TGTGCCAGCAGAACCGGGACAGGGGTATACGAGCAGTACTTC. Encoded protein: CASRTGTGVYEQYF.

The genes are TRBV7-2 and TRBJ2-7; 13 bases line up with TRBD2. Trimming at V came to 3 bases and at J to 2 bases, leaving 1 base not matched to a gene. The CDR3 sequence is 15 residues long. In germline, CDR1 is SGHTA, CDR2 FQGNSA. Here the CDR3 reads CASSLTSGGPYEQYF. The CDR3, as DNA: TGTGCCAGCAGCTTGACTAGCGGGGGGCCCTACGAGCAGTACTTC.

The chain links TRBV11-2 to TRBJ1-3; tentatively, D is TRBD1 (6 bases). The CDR3 is 15 amino acids. V was clipped by 4 bases and J by 4 bases, with 14 bases between them. The germline V gene encodes CDR1 SGHAT and CDR2 FQNNGV. The CDR3 DNA follows: TGTGCCAGCAGCTCACCGGGACAAACGGGAAACACCATATATTTT. It encodes CASSSPGQTGNTIYF. Looking up the rest from reference TRBV11-2 and TRBJ1-3 gives the full variable domain: EAGVAQSPRYKIIEKRQSVAFWCNPISGHATLYWYQQILGQGPKLLIQFQNNGVVDDSQLPKDRFSAERLKGVDSTLKIQPAKLEDSAVYLCASSSPGQTGNTIYFGEGSWLTVV.

This sequence joins TRBV19 and TRBJ1-2, with D possibly TRBD1 on 6 matching bases. This CDR3 is built from 14 residues. Germline V gene data show CDR1 as LNHDA and CDR2 as SQIVND (reference sequence). The V gene lost 6 bases and the J gene lost 10 bases, with 21 bases spanning the gap. The CDR3 region is CASSPAGASVIYTF. CDR3 in DNA: TGTGCCAGTAGCCCAGCAGGGGCTAGTGTGATCTACACCTTC.

In this sample, this clone turned up a few times. The V and J genes are TRBV18 and TRBJ2-7; 8 nucleotides match TRBD1. The CDR3 contains 14 residues. V shed 3 bases, J shed 3 bases, and the junction held 4 bases outside the gene matches. Per the germline V gene, CDR1 is KGHSH and CDR2 is LQKENI. CDR3: CASSPSTGDYEQYF. CDR3 bases: TGTGCCAGCTCACCTTCGACAGGGGACTACGAGCAGTACTTC.

J is TRBJ2-3 and V is TRBV15; D is uncertain. There are 16 residues in the CDR3. The V and J ends lost 8 bases and 5 bases respectively, with 23 bases between them. Germline V gives CDR1 LNHNV, CDR2 YYDKDF (reference sequence). CDR3 DNA: TGTGCCACCCGTGGGCCTACTCCCCGTGCGAGAGATACGCAGTATTTT. This gives the protein CATRGPTPRARDTQYF.

The rearrangement links TRBV5-1 to TRBJ1-2; possibly TRBD1 for D (6 bases). This CDR3 has 13 residues. Trimming left V 5 bases short and J 4 bases short, with 12 bases between. The germline CDR1 and CDR2 sequences are SGHRS and YFSETQ. The DNA of the CDR3 is TGCGCCAGCAGACAGGGCGAGGGCTATGGCTACACCTTC. It translates to CASRQGEGYGYTF.

The chain links TRBV4-1 to TRBJ2-7, with 8 bases matching TRBD1. V dropped 0 bases and J dropped 2; count of bases not matched to a gene: 6. The V gene's germline CDR1 is MGHRA and CDR2 YSYEKL. This CDR3 is 16 amino acids long. The DNA of the CDR3 is TGCGCCAGCAGCCAAGAGTGGGGCAGGGGGCCCTACGAGCAGTACTTC. Its translation is CASSQEWGRGPYEQYF.

This chain links TRBV18 with TRBJ2-7; TRBD1 matches 7 bases. V lost 6 bases, J lost 2 bases, and 10 bases stayed unmatched. Germline-derived CDR1 and CDR2 are KGHSH and LQKENI. This CDR3 comprises 15 residues. The DNA of the CDR3 is TGTGCCAGCTCTCTTTCCCCGGGACAGACCTACGAGCAGTACTTC. This encodes CASSLSPGQTYEQYF. Supplemented by reference TRBV18 and TRBJ2-7, the full variable domain reads NAGVMQNPRHLVRRRGQEARLRCSPMKGHSHVYWYRQLPEEGLKFMVYLQKENIIDESGMPKERFSAEFPKEGPSILRIQQVVRGDSAAYFCASSLSPGQTYEQYFGPGTRLTVT.

The V and J genes are TRBV15 and TRBJ2-3, with 12 bases fitting TRBD2. The junction had 12 bases not matched to a gene; V was cut back by 0 bases and J by 5 bases. The CDR3 extends over 19 amino acids. Germline loops: CDR1 LNHNV, CDR2 YYDKDF (reference sequence). CDR3 nucleotides: TGTGCCACCAGCAGAGATTGGGCTAGCGGGAGGGCCGACGTAGATACGCAGTATTTT. Translation gives CATSRDWASGRADVDTQYF.